This TCR beta chain was identified in a study of blood T cell repertoires in COVID-19. Original handling: Scientists estimated how many nucleated cells there were by amplifying reference gene primers. Assay used: immunoSEQ multiplex PCR; TCRdb lists only in-frame clones, some missing. V and J calls plus clone size are reproduced from that table; the DNA served to infer D and trimming. The sample has roughly 230,000 clones; about 85% are singletons. This clonotype was obtained from a man between 40 and 49 years old with acute or convalescent COVID-19. Sample: peripheral blood.

The CDR3 loop is CASSAREGAIYGYTF. The CDR3 nucleotides read TGTGCCAGCAGCGCGCGGGAGGGGGCTATCTATGGCTACACCTTC. The rearrangement uses TRBV14 and TRBJ1-2, with 7 bases lining up with TRBD1. Germline V gene sequence: CDR1 SGHDN, CDR2 FVKESK. Trimming at V came to 5 bases and at J to 4 bases, leaving 10 bases not matched to a gene. CDR3 length: 15 amino acids.